Below are 7 T cell receptor beta chains sequenced from a single sample in a study of blood T cell repertoires in COVID-19. Data came from immunoSEQ multiplex PCR; TCRdb stores just in-frame clones and leaves some out. The data show about 170,000 clones, 83% seen once. The sample taken for sequencing was peripheral blood. All receptors derive from a woman aged 80 or over with acute or convalescent COVID-19.

This rearrangement joins TRBV9 to TRBJ1-5; 8 bases map to TRBD1. CDR3 length equals 15 residues. Germline loops: CDR1 SGDLS, CDR2 YYNGEE. V shed 0 bases, J shed 4 bases, and the junction held 3 bases outside the gene matches. The CDR3 DNA follows: TGTGCCAGCAGCGTAGGGGACAGGCCTAATCAGCCCCAGCATTTT. It codes for CASSVGDRPNQPQHF.

The chain is built from TRBV12-3 or TRBV12-4 and TRBJ1-1; D gene unclear. The CDR3 totals 13 residues. V was cut by 3 bases and J by 1 base, with 6 bases left in between. The CDR3 DNA follows: TGTGCCAGCAGTTTTTCAGGGAACACTGAAGCTTTCTTT. It codes for CASSFSGNTEAFF.

The chain carries TRBV6-5 and TRBJ1-1; possible D gene TRBD1, 6 bases. V lost 4 bases and J lost 6, with 12 bases in between. The CDR3 extends over 13 amino acids. CDR1 is MNHEY, CDR2 SVGAGI, per germline. CDR3 sequence (DNA): TGTGCCAGCAGTTGGGGCGACAGGTCTGAAGCTTTCTTT. Translating gives CASSWGDRSEAFF.

This chain uses TRBV9 with TRBJ2-5, with TRBD2 matching over 10 bases. Germline-derived CDR1 and CDR2 are SGDLS and YYNGEE. The CDR3 covers 17 residues. Trimming at V came to 0 bases and at J to 5 bases, leaving 10 bases not matched to a gene. CDR3 residues: CASSVDPQGGLAETQYF. CDR3 coding DNA: TGTGCCAGCAGCGTAGATCCGCAAGGGGGACTAGCGGAGACCCAGTACTTC.

This rearrangement joins TRBV6-5 to TRBJ2-3; perhaps TRBD1 as D (6 bases). Germline V lookup: CDR1 MNHEY, CDR2 SVGAGI. Trimming pared 8 bases from V and 4 bases from J, leaving 16 bases between. The CDR3 is 14 amino acids. In DNA form, the CDR3 reads TGTGCCAGCGGGACCCGGACAGTCCCAGATACGCAGTATTTT. Translating gives CASGTRTVPDTQYF.

This chain joins TRBV14 and TRBJ2-7; TRBD2 matches at 11 bases. CDR3 length: 16 residues. Germline values: CDR1 SGHDN, CDR2 FVKESK. V trimming: 1 base; J trimming: 2 bases; junction bases outside the gene matches: 4. In DNA form, the CDR3 reads TGTGCCAGCAGCCAAGGTCTAGCGGGAGGTACCTACGAGCAGTACTTC. Translated, it gives CASSQGLAGGTYEQYF.

The chain is built from TRBV3-1 (or the pseudogene TRBV3-2) and TRBJ1-2, with D perhaps matching TRBD1 (6 bases). V dropped 6 bases and J dropped 2 bases, with 10 bases sitting between them. CDR1 is LGHDT, CDR2 YNNKEL, per germline (reference sequence). This CDR3 comprises 13 residues. In nucleotides, the CDR3 is TGTGCCAGCAGACCAACAGGGAACTATGGCTACACCTTC. Protein: CASRPTGNYGYTF.